These 8 T cell receptor beta chains were all obtained from the same sample, sequenced in a study of blood T cell repertoires in COVID-19. The table came from immunoSEQ multiplex PCR; TCRdb's copy has only in-frame clones and leaves some out. The table includes about 210,000 clones, more than 70% detected once. Sequencing was performed on PBMCs or T cells enriched from blood (not recorded which). The receptors were sampled from a woman aged 18-35 years who had recovered from COVID-19.

The V gene is TRBV29-1, the J gene TRBJ1-1; maybe TRBD1 (6 bases). The CDR3 contains 12 residues. CDR1 is SQVTM and CDR2 is ANQGSEA in the germline V gene. Trimming pared 5 bases from V and 2 bases from J, leaving 9 bases between. CDR3 sequence reads: CSVMDRNTEAFF. DNA for the CDR3: TGCAGCGTTATGGACAGAAACACTGAAGCTTTCTTT.

The CDR3 loop reads CASFTGMNTEAFF. CDR3 bases: TGTGCCAGCTTTACAGGGATGAACACTGAAGCTTTCTTT. V usage is TRBV18 and J usage is TRBJ1-1; possibly TRBD1 for D (6 bases). V was cut by 7 bases and J by 0 bases, with 9 bases left in between. The V gene's germline CDR1 is KGHSH and CDR2 LQKENI. This CDR3 spans 13 amino acids.

The chain has TRBV6-2 or TRBV6-3 and TRBJ2-7; maybe TRBD2 (6 bases). Trimming cost V 0 bases and J 3 bases, with 12 bases left between them. Germline V gives CDR1 MNHEY, CDR2 SVGEGT. CDR3 length equals 15 residues. CDR3 in DNA: TGTGCCAGCAGTTACTCTCCGGGAGAAGACTACGAGCAGTACTTC. It codes for CASSYSPGEDYEQYF.

The chain uses TRBV2 and TRBJ2-1, with TRBD2 matching over 12 bases. The CDR3 consists of 14 residues. Trimming removed 9 bases from V and 5 bases from J; junction bases left unmatched: 5. Per germline, CDR1 SNHLY and CDR2 FYNNEI. Here the CDR3 reads CARRTSGVNNEQFF. The CDR3, as DNA: TGTGCCAGACGGACTAGCGGGGTGAACAATGAGCAGTTCTTC.

The J gene is TRBJ1-5, the V gene TRBV19, with D possibly being TRBD1 (6 bases). CDR1 LNHDA and CDR2 SQIVND come from the germline V gene (reference sequence). Trimming pared 5 bases from V and 3 bases from J, leaving 23 bases between. The CDR3 sequence is 18 residues long. The CDR3 DNA sequence: TGTGCCAGTAGTCTGCGGGGGGCTCGGGATCCCGCCAATCAGCCCCAGCATTTT. Amino acid sequence: CASSLRGARDPANQPQHF.

The gene calls are TRBV10-3 and TRBJ1-2; tentative D call: TRBD1 (5 bases). CDR1 is ENHRY and CDR2 is SYGVKD in the germline V gene. With 6 bases removed from V and 3 bases from J, the gap between germline ends came to 11 bases. This CDR3 region has 13 residues. The CDR3 nucleotides read TGTGCCATCAGAGACAGCTCTGACTATGGCTACACCTTC. Translation: CAIRDSSDYGYTF.

V and J are TRBV5-1 and TRBJ1-5; the D is unclear. There are 13 residues in the CDR3. Trimming took off 0 bases at V and 5 bases at J, with 6 bases between the two ends. Germline lookup yields CDR1 SGHRS and CDR2 YFSETQ. The CDR3 DNA follows: TGCGCCAGCAGCTTGGACGGTGATCAGCCCCAGCATTTT. It translates to CASSLDGDQPQHF.

The CDR3 DNA reads as TGTGCCAGCAGCCCCACAGGGGGCGCGTATGGCTACACCTTC. Translating gives CASSPTGGAYGYTF. The V gene is TRBV3-1 (or the pseudogene TRBV3-2), the J gene TRBJ1-2, with 9 bases that match TRBD1. Germline V gene data show CDR1 as LGHDT and CDR2 as YNNKEL (reference sequence). J gave up 5 bases and V 4 bases, and 5 bases lay outside the gene matches. This CDR3 spans 14 amino acids.